The rows below give T cell receptor beta chains drawn from one sample of a study of blood T cell repertoires in COVID-19. Sequencing was performed with immunoSEQ multiplex PCR; in TCRdb, only in-frame clones are kept and a portion is missing. In the table there are about 120,000 clones, 72% of which are singletons. Source material: peripheral blood. The source of these receptors is a woman aged 60-70 years with acute or convalescent COVID-19. Each CDR3 is given without its conserved first and last residue. A D gene is named only where the DNA matches it firmly. Only part of the rows carry a size: once, few, many, or a class if the clone is expanded.

d_call,clone_size,v_call,cdr3_aa
TRBD1,-,TRBV2,ASSVGGLIAEAF
-,-,TRBV20-1,SALANYEQY
-,-,TRBV10-3,AISGAGQETQY
-,-,TRBV14,ASSPLSRLNTEAF
TRBD1,-,TRBV5-6,ASREPGTGNYGYT
TRBD1,-,TRBV11-3,ASSSGQGANYGYT
TRBD1,-,TRBV24-1,ATSEAGGLSGYT
-,-,TRBV5-4,ASSFRQTTNEKLF
TRBD2,-,TRBV24-1,ATSPKPGLAGENQETQY
-,-,TRBV15,ATSRVSQENEKLF
TRBD1,-,TRBV29-1,SVDLSGTGRGDYT
-,-,TRBV28,ASSAPHREQTQY
-,once,TRBV5-1,ASSLGQTGNSPLH
TRBD1,-,TRBV11-3,ASSEDRGTYMNTEAF
-,-,TRBV28,ASSLTATGNQPQH
TRBD1,-,TRBV28,ASSRPGGSSYEQY
-,-,TRBV3-1/TRBV3-2,ASSQVGGAEAF
-,-,TRBV10-1,ASTGTGEAGELF
TRBD1,-,TRBV12-5,ASGLSQGVFYEQY
-,-,TRBV7-2,ASSYPGYTGELF